This T cell receptor (beta chain) was sequenced during a study of tumor-infiltrating lymphocytes in localized non-small cell lung cancer. The overall study: Some samples were collected after neoadjuvant chemotherapy; smokers, never-smokers and several histologies were included. Whole-study results and caveats: Different pieces of the same tissue went to different assays, confounding technical variation with intratumor heterogeneity. Immunotypes IM1 and IM2 had similar TCR-derived T-cell fractions.

This clone was observed once. Its specificity is not known. Some clones are missing from TCRdb's copy, which holds only in-frame ones; the method was immunoSEQ multiplex PCR. The sample consists of 10,000 to 13,000 clones, around 86% of them appearing once. Deletions cut 0 bases from V and 4 bases from J, with 16 bases between. The CDR3 covers 16 residues. The germline CDR1 and CDR2 sequences are SGHRS and YFSETQ. Sequencing was done on a sample of uninvolved lung tissue not adjacent to the tumor. The genes are TRBV5-1 and TRBJ2-5, with D possibly TRBD1 on 6 matching bases. The receptor was isolated from a human donor with non-small cell lung cancer. CDR3 DNA sequence: TGCGCCAGCAGCTTGGTTATCGGGCAGGGGACAGAGACCCAGTACTTC. This codes for CASSLVIGQGTETQYF.